These 23 T cell receptor beta chains share one sample of origin, sequenced in a study of blood T cell repertoires in COVID-19. Sequencing was performed with immunoSEQ multiplex PCR; in TCRdb, only in-frame clones are kept and a portion is missing. The data contain over 75,000 clones, approximately 85% of them seen just once; the ten biggest clones take up more than 25%. Sequencing was performed on peripheral blood. The source of these receptors is a human donor in a cohort sampled during active COVID-19.

The CDR3 here is CASSIVSQGDEQFF. Written as DNA, the CDR3 is TGTGCCAGTAGTATAGTATCTCAGGGCGATGAGCAGTTCTTC. The genes are TRBV19 and TRBJ2-1; D perhaps matches TRBD1 (5 bases). Germline loops: CDR1 LNHDA, CDR2 SQIVND (reference sequence). CDR3 size: 14 residues. Trimming took 1 base from V and 8 from J, leaving 12 bases between them. Full variable domain (outside the CDR3, taken from reference TRBV19 and TRBJ2-1): DGGITQSPKYLFRKEGQNVTLSCEQNLNHDAMYWYRQDPGQGLRLIYYSQIVNDFQKGDIAEGYSVSREKKESFPLTVTSAQKNPTAFYLCASSIVSQGDEQFFGPGTRLTVL.

The sample holds one count of this clone. The V gene is TRBV2, the J gene TRBJ1-2; D is perhaps TRBD1 (6 bases). CDR3 size: 16 residues. The ends were cut back, 8 bases at V and 2 bases at J, with 21 bases in the middle. Looked up from germline, CDR1 is SNHLY and CDR2 is FYNNEI. The CDR3 is CASGRGGGGGNYGYTF. The CDR3 coding sequence is TGTGCCAGCGGCCGAGGTGGTGGCGGGGGCAACTATGGCTACACCTTC.

The chain couples TRBV29-1 to TRBJ2-2; 14 bases are a match to TRBD2. V lost 7 bases to trimming and J lost 7 bases; unmatched junction nucleotides: 5. The CDR3 extends over 14 amino acids. CDR1 and CDR2 (germline): SQVTM, ANQGSEA. The CDR3 DNA follows: TGCAGCGGTGGGACTAGCGGGAGAGGCGGGGAGCTGTTTTTT. This sequence encodes CSGGTSGRGGELFF.

The chain recombines TRBV2 with TRBJ1-1; 8 positions agree with TRBD1. V lost 8 bases and J lost 0; bases outside the gene matches: 5. The CDR3 spans 14 residues. CDR1 and CDR2 (germline): SNHLY, FYNNEI. The CDR3 here is CASRTGLMNTEAFF. CDR3 DNA: TGTGCCAGCCGGACAGGGCTAATGAACACTGAAGCTTTCTTT.

This chain joins TRBV6-5 and TRBJ1-1; 10 nucleotides line up with TRBD1. Germline assignment: CDR1 MNHEY and CDR2 SVGAGI. The CDR3 length is 13 residues. V was pared by 6 bases and J by 3 bases, with 1 base of the junction left unmatched. The CDR3 DNA reads as TGTGCCAGCAGGGGGACAGGGGACACTGAAGCTTTCTTT. This sequence encodes CASRGTGDTEAFF.

The gene calls are TRBV7-2 and TRBJ2-7; 7 bases agree with TRBD2. V lost 0 bases to trimming and J lost 7 bases; unmatched junction nucleotides: 12. This CDR3 has 16 residues. In germline, CDR1 is SGHTA, CDR2 FQGNSA. The CDR3 DNA reads TGTGCCAGCAGCTTAGCCCCCGCGGGAGCCCAACGGGAGCAGTACTTC. The encoded protein is CASSLAPAGAQREQYF.

CDR3 sequence: CASSLGTGEHGYTF. Written as DNA, the CDR3 is TGCGCCAGCAGCCTAGGGACAGGGGAACACGGCTACACCTTC. This chain links TRBV5-1 with TRBJ1-2, with 10 nucleotides matching TRBD1. The CDR3 sequence is 14 residues long. Germline CDR1 and CDR2: SGHRS and YFSETQ. V lost 4 bases to trimming and J lost 8 bases; unmatched junction nucleotides: 8.

The rearrangement uses TRBV29-1 and TRBJ2-3, with TRBD2 matching 8 bases. Losses at the gene ends were 3 bases for V and 2 bases for J; bases not matched to a gene: 10. CDR3 size: 16 residues. Germline assignment: CDR1 SQVTM and CDR2 ANQGSEA. CDR3 in amino acids: CSVEEGVAGLTDTQYF. The CDR3 DNA reads TGCAGCGTTGAGGAGGGAGTAGCGGGACTCACAGATACGCAGTATTTT.

The genes are TRBV5-1 and TRBJ2-1; 10 nucleotides agree with TRBD2. The V gene's germline CDR1 is SGHRS and CDR2 YFSETQ. The CDR3 is 15 amino acids. The V gene end was trimmed by 2 bases and the J gene end by 7 bases; junction bases not matched to a gene: 6. CDR3: CASSLAGGVTNEQFF. The DNA of the CDR3 is TGCGCCAGCAGCTTAGCGGGAGGGGTTACAAATGAGCAGTTCTTC.

J is TRBJ2-7 and V is TRBV3-1 (or the pseudogene TRBV3-2), with 7 bases fitting TRBD2. The trim removed 4 bases at V and 1 base at J, leaving 7 bases unmatched. CDR3 size: 15 residues. Germline lookup yields CDR1 LGHDT and CDR2 YNNKEL (reference sequence). The CDR3 loop is CASSPLGLESYEQYF. CDR3 nucleotides: TGTGCCAGCAGCCCCCTCGGACTAGAGTCCTACGAGCAGTACTTC.

The chain employs TRBV20-1 and TRBJ2-3; D is undetermined. Germline V CDR1 and CDR2: DFQATT, SNEGSKA (reference sequence). The CDR3 extends over 15 amino acids. The V end lost 3 bases, the J end lost 1 base, and 14 bases lay between the germline ends. The chain's CDR3 is CSASKGGAGTDTQYF. The CDR3 region has the DNA TGCAGTGCTAGTAAAGGCGGAGCCGGCACAGATACGCAGTATTTT.

V usage is TRBV10-1 and J usage is TRBJ2-3; D is unclear. V lost 0 bases and J lost 0, with 7 bases in between. The CDR3 length is 15 residues. Germline CDR1 reads WNHNN; CDR2 reads SYGVQD (reference sequence). The CDR3 DNA reads as TGCGCCAGCAGTGAGTCATCTATTAGCACAGATACGCAGTATTTT. Protein product: CASSESSISTDTQYF.

The gene calls are TRBV6-6 and TRBJ2-1, with 11 bases identical to TRBD2. The CDR3 contains 14 residues. Germline trimming cut 6 bases from V and 7 bases from J; bases unmatched to any gene: 5. Germline loops: CDR1 MNHNY, CDR2 SVGAGI (reference sequence). The CDR3 region has the DNA TGTGCCAGCAGCGTAGCGGGAGGGCCTAATGAGCAGTTCTTC. It is translated as CASSVAGGPNEQFF.

The gene calls are TRBV6-6 and TRBJ1-2; D remains ambiguous. Germline CDR1 is MNHNY and CDR2 is SVGAGI (reference sequence). Trimming took 5 bases from V and 1 from J, leaving 14 bases between them. The CDR3 is 15 amino acids. CDR3 coding DNA: TGTGCCAGCAGTAACACTCGACGGGATAACTATGGCTACACCTTC. It encodes CASSNTRRDNYGYTF.

This clone has more than one count but fewer than ten. The V and J genes are TRBV6-5 and TRBJ1-6; 7 positions match TRBD1. V dropped 6 bases and J dropped 7; count of bases not matched to a gene: 9. CDR1 is MNHEY and CDR2 is SVGAGI in the germline V gene. The CDR3 is made up of 15 amino acids. The CDR3 DNA sequence: TGTGCCAGCAGCCCCGACAGGGTAGCGAATTCACCCCTCCACTTT. This translates into CASSPDRVANSPLHF.

CDR3 sequence reads: CASSLAGTSGGPKNNEQFF. The CDR3, as DNA: TGTGCCAGCAGCTTAGCCGGGACTAGCGGGGGGCCGAAAAACAATGAGCAGTTCTTC. V gene TRBV11-3 combines with J gene TRBJ2-1; 15 positions agree with TRBD2. J was trimmed by 5 bases and V by 1 base; bases with no gene match: 9. Germline CDR1 is SGHNT and CDR2 is YENEEA. CDR3 length equals 19 residues.

The chain has TRBV9 and TRBJ2-1; the match to TRBD2 covers 9 bases. CDR1 and CDR2 from the germline V gene are SGDLS and YYNGEE. The CDR3 has 15 residues. The V segment lost 0 bases and the J segment 5 bases; nucleotides outside the gene matches: 3. CDR3 sequence: CASSVVAGGDNEQFF. The CDR3 DNA follows: TGTGCCAGCAGCGTAGTGGCGGGAGGGGACAATGAGCAGTTCTTC.

The chain has TRBV3-1 (or the pseudogene TRBV3-2) and TRBJ1-6; D is unclear. V was pared by 0 bases and J by 10 bases, with 7 bases between. The germline V gene encodes CDR1 LGHDT and CDR2 YNNKEL (reference sequence). The CDR3 is made up of 13 amino acids. The CDR3 loop reads CASSQDGGSPLHF. CDR3 DNA sequence: TGTGCCAGCAGCCAAGACGGCGGATCACCCCTCCACTTT.

The chain joins TRBV9 to TRBJ1-3; TRBD1 might be the D (5 bases). Looked up from germline, CDR1 is SGDLS and CDR2 is YYNGEE. The CDR3 has 18 amino acids. V shed 0 bases and J shed 6 bases, with 22 bases lying between them. CDR3 loop: CASSVDYGGTPRVNTIYF. The CDR3 DNA follows: TGTGCCAGCAGCGTAGATTATGGGGGGACCCCGAGGGTAAACACCATATATTTT.

The chain uses TRBV28 and TRBJ1-2; no clear D gene. V lost 5 bases to trimming and J lost 0 bases, with 7 bases between them. The CDR3 is 13 amino acids. Germline values: CDR1 MDHEN, CDR2 SYDVKM. Written as DNA, the CDR3 is TGTGCCAGCAGTCCGCCTACTAACTATGGCTACACCTTC. Protein: CASSPPTNYGYTF.

This clone was seen only once. In nucleotides, the CDR3 is TGTGCCAGCAGTGTGGAGGGGGCGGCTTACGAGCAGTACTTC. Translated: CASSVEGAAYEQYF. The chain combines TRBV2 with TRBJ2-7, with TRBD1 as a possible D gene (7 bases). The CDR3 has 14 residues. Germline assignment: CDR1 SNHLY and CDR2 FYNNEI. Deletions cut 4 bases from V and 4 bases from J, with 14 bases between.

This chain joins TRBV24-1 and TRBJ2-5; D not resolved. Germline V gives CDR1 KGHDR, CDR2 SFDVKD. This CDR3 is 12 amino acids long. The V end lost 0 bases, the J end lost 4 bases, and 2 bases lay between the germline ends. CDR3 in DNA: TGTGCCACCAGTGATTTGCGAGAGACCCAGTACTTC. Translating gives CATSDLRETQYF.

The gene calls are TRBV29-1 and TRBJ2-7, with D unclear. This CDR3 is built from 12 residues. Per the germline V gene, CDR1 is SQVTM and CDR2 is ANQGSEA. The ends were cut back, 6 bases at V and 11 bases at J, with 20 bases in the middle. The CDR3 coding sequence is TGCAGCGTACTCCAGCCTGACTCCCACGAGTACTTC. It specifies CSVLQPDSHEYF.